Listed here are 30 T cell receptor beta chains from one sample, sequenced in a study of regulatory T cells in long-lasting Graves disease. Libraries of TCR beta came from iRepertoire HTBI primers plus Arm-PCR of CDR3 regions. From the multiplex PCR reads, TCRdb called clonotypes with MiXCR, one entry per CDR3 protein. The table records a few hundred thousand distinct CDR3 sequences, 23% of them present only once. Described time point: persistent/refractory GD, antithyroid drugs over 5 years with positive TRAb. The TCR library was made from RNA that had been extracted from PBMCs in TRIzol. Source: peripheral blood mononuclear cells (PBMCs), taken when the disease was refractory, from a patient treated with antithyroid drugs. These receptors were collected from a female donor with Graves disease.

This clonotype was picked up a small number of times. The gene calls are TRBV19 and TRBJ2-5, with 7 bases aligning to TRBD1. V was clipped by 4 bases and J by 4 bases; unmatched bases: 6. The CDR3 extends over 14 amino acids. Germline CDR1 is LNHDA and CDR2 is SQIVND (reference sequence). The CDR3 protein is CASSSRGSAETQYF. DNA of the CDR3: TGTGCCAGTAGTAGCAGGGGGTCGGCAGAGACCCAGTACTTC.

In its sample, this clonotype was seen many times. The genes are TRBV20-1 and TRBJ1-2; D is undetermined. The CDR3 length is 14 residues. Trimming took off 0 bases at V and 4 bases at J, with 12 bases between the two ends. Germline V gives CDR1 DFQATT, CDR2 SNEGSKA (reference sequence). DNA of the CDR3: TGCAGTGCTAGAGATGGATCGGAGGGCTATGGCTACACCTTC. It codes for CSARDGSEGYGYTF.

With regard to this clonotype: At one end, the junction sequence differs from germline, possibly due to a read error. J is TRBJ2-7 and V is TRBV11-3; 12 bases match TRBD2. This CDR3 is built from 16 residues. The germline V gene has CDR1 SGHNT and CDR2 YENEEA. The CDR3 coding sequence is TGTGTCAGCAGTATAAAACTAGCGGGAGGTTCCTACGAGCAGTACTTC. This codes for CVSSIKLAGGSYEQYF.

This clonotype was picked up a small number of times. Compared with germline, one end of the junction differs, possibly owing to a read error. The CDR3 coding sequence is TGTGCCAGTTGGACTATCTCGAATGGGCAGTTCTTC. This gives the protein CASWTISNGQFF. The rearrangement uses TRBV7-3 and TRBJ2-1; D is perhaps TRBD2 (6 bases). Per germline, CDR1 SGHTA and CDR2 FQGTGA. The CDR3 runs to 12 residues.

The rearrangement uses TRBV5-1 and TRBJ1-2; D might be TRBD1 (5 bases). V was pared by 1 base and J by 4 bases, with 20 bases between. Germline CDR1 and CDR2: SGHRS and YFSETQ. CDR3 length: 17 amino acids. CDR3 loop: CASSLNQGAQGTYGYTF. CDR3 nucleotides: TGCGCCAGCAGCTTGAATCAAGGGGCTCAAGGGACCTATGGCTACACCTTC.

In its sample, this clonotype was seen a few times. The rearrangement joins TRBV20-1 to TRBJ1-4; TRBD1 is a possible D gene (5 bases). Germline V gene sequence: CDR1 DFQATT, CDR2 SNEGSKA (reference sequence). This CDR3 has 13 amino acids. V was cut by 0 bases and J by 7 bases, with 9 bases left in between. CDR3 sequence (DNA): TGCAGTGCTAGAGAGGGGCGAAGTGAAAAACTGTTTTTT. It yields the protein CSAREGRSEKLFF.

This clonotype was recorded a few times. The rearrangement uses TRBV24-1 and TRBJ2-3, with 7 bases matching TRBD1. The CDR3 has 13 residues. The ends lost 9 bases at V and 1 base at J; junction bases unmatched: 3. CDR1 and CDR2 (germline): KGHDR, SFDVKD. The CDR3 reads CATGDRGTDTQYF. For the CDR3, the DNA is TGTGCCACCGGGGACAGAGGCACAGATACGCAGTATTTT.

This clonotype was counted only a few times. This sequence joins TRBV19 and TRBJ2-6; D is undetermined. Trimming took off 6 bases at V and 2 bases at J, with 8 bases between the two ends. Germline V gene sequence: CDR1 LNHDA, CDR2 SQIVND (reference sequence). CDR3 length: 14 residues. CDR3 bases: TGTGCCAGTAGGGTAGTTGCTGGGGCCAACGTCCTGACTTTC. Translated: CASRVVAGANVLTF.

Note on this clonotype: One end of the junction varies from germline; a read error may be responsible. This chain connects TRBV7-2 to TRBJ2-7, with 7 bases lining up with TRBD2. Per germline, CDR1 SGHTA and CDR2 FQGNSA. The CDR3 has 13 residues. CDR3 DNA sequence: TGCGCCAGCAGCCAGGTACTAGCGTCCGAGCAGTACTTC. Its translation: CASSQVLASEQYF.

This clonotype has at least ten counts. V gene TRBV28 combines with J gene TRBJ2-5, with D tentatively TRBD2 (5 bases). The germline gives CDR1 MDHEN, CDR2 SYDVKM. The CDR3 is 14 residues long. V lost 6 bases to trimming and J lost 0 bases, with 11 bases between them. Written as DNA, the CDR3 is TGTGCCAGCAGGTCCGGACTCCACCAAGAGACCCAGTACTTC. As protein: CASRSGLHQETQYF.

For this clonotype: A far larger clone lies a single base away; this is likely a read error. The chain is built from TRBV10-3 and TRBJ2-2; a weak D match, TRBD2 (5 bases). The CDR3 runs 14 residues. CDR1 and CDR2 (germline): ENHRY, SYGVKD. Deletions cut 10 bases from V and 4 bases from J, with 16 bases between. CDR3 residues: CASRLRDTTGELFF. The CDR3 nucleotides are TGTGCCAGCAGATTACGGGATACCACCGGGGAGCTGTTTTTT.

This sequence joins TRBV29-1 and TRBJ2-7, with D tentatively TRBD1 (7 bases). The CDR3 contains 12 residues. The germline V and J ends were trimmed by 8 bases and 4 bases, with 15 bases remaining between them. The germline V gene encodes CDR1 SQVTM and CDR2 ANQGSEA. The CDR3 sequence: CSIRRGAYEQYF. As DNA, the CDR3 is TGCAGCATCCGCAGGGGGGCTTACGAGCAGTACTTC.

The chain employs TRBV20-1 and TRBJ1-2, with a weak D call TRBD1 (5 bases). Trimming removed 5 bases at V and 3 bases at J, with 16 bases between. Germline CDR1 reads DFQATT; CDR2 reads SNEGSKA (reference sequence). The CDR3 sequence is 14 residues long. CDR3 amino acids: CSALRGRSDYGYTF. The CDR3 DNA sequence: TGCAGTGCTTTGAGGGGCAGATCGGACTATGGCTACACCTTC.

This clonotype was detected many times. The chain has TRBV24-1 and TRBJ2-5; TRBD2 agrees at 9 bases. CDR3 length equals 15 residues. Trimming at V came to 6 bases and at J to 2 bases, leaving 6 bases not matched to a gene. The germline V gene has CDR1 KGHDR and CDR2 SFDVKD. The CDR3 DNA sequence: TGTGCCACCAGTAACCTAGCGGGACCACAAGAGACCCAGTACTTC. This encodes CATSNLAGPQETQYF.

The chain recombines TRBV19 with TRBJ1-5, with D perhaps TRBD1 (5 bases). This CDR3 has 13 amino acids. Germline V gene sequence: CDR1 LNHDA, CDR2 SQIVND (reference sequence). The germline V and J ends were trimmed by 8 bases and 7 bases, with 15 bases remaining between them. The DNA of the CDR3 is TGTGCCAGTGGCCCCATGGGGGTCCAGCCCCAGCATTTT. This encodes CASGPMGVQPQHF.

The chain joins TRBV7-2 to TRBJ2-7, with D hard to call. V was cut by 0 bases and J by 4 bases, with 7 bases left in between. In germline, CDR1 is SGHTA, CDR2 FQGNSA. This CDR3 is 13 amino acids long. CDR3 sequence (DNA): TGTGCCAGCAGCTTAGCGTCGCTTTACGAGCAGTACTTC. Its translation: CASSLASLYEQYF.

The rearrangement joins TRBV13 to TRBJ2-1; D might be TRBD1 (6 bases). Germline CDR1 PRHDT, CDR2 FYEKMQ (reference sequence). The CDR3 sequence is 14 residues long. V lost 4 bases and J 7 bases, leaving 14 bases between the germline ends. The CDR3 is CASSSDRTANEQFF. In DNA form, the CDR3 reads TGTGCCAGCAGCTCAGACCGGACAGCGAATGAGCAGTTCTTC.

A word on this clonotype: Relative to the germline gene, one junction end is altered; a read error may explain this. In DNA, the CDR3 is TGCAGTGCTATTCTAGGGGGCCTCGGCGAGCAGTGCTTC. This sequence encodes CSAILGGLGEQCF. The chain carries TRBV20-1 and TRBJ2-7; 7 nucleotides agree with TRBD1. From germline, CDR1 is DFQATT and CDR2 SNEGSKA (reference sequence). There are 13 residues in the CDR3.

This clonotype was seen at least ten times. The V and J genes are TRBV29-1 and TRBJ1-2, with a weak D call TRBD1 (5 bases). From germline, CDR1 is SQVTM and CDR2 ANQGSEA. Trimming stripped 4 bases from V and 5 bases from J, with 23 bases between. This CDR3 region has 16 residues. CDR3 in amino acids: CSVALGPGREEYGYTF. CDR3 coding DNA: TGCAGCGTTGCGTTGGGGCCGGGCAGGGAAGAATATGGCTACACCTTC.

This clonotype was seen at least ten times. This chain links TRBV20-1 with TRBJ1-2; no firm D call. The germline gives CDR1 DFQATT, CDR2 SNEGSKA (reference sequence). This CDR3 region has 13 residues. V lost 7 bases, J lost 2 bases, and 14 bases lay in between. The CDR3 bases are TGCAGTGTTCCTTCCGGGCCGAACTATGGCTACACCTTC. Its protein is CSVPSGPNYGYTF.

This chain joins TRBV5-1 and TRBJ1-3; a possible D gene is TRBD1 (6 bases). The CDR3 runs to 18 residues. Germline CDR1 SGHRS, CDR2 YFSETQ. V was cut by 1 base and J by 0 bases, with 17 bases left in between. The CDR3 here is CASSLMVQGYHSGNTIYF. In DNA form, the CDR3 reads TGCGCCAGCAGCTTGATGGTGCAGGGGTATCACTCTGGAAACACCATATATTTT.

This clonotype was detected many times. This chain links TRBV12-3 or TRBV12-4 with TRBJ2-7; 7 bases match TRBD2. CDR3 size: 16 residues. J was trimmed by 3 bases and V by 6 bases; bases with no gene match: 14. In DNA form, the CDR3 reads TGTGCCAGCAGGAGTTCTTTCGCGGGAGTGCTCTACGAGCAGTACTTC. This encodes CASRSSFAGVLYEQYF.

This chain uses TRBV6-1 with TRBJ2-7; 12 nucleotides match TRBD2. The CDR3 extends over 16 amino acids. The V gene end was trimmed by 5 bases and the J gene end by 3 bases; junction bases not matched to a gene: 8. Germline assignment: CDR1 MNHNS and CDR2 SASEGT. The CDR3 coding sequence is TGTGCCAGCAGTCAGGGTCTAGCGGGGGGGGGCTACGAGCAGTACTTC. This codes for CASSQGLAGGGYEQYF.

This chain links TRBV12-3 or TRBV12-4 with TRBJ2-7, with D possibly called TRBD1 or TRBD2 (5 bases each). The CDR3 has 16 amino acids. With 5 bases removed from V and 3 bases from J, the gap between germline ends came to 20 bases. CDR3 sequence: CASSLQPGRMYYEQYF. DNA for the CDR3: TGTGCCAGCAGTCTTCAACCGGGACGTATGTACTACGAGCAGTACTTC.

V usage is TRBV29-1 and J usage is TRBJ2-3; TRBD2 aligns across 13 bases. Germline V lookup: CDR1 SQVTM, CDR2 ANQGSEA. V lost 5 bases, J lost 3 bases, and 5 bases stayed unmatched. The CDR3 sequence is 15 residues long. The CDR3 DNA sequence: TGCAGCGTTACCGGACTAGCGGGAGTGACAGATACGCAGTATTTT. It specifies CSVTGLAGVTDTQYF.

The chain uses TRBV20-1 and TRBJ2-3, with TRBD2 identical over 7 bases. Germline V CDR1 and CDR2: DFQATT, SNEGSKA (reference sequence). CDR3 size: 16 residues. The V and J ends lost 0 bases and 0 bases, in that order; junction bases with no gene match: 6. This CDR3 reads CSARDKAGLSTDTQYF. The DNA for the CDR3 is TGCAGTGCTAGAGATAAAGCGGGACTAAGCACAGATACGCAGTATTTT.

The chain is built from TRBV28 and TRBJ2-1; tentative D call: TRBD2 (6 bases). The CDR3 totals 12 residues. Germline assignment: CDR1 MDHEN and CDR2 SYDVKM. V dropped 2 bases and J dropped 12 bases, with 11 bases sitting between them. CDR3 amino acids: CASSLQRVGQFF. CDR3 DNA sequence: TGTGCCAGCAGTTTACAGCGGGTAGGGCAGTTCTTC.

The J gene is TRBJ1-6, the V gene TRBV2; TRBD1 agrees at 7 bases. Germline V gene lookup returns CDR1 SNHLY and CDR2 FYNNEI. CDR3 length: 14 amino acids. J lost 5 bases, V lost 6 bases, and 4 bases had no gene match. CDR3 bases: TGTGCCAGCAGGGACAGGCGAAATAATTCACCCCTCCACTTT. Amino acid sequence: CASRDRRNNSPLHF.

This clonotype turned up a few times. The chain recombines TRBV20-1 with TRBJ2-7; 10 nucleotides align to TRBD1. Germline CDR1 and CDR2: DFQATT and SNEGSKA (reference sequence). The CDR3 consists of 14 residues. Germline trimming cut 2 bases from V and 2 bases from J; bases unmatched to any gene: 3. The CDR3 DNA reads TGCAGTGCTAGAAGGGACAGGGGAACCTACGAGCAGTACTTC. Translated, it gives CSARRDRGTYEQYF.

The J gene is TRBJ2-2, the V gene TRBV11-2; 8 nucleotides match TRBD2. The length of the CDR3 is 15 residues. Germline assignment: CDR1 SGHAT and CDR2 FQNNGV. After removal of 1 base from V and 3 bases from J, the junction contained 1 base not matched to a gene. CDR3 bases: TGTGCCAGCAGCTTAGGAGCGGGAGACACCGGGGAGCTGTTTTTT. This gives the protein CASSLGAGDTGELFF. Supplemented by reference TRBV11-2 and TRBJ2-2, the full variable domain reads EAGVAQSPRYKIIEKRQSVAFWCNPISGHATLYWYQQILGQGPKLLIQFQNNGVVDDSQLPKDRFSAERLKGVDSTLKIQPAKLEDSAVYLCASSLGAGDTGELFFGEGSRLTVL.